The 18 T cell receptor beta chains reported below all come from one sample, sequenced in a study of T-cell memory formation after mild COVID-19 listed by TCRdb under 2021. Library generation was performed with 5' RACE. The run used an Illumina NovaSeq 6000. The raw public data were reprocessed by TCRdb itself: fastp quality trimming at Q25, MiXCR clonotype calling, in-frame beta chains only. Entries that share a CDR3 protein sequence are merged under the most common genes and DNA. The sample contains just over 400,000 distinct CDR3 sequences, more than 20% of them found a single time. The leading ten clones occupy less than 15% of the sample. Specimen: PBMCs or a T cell subset sorted from them (not recorded which). The receptors come from an adult woman who had mild COVID-19 (a few samples of this study predate the infection). The sample titles of this study are shuffled in the database, so cell type and time point are left out; the donor was told from shared clones.

This clonotype has just a few counts. The J gene is TRBJ2-3, the V gene TRBV25-1, with D possibly called TRBD1 or TRBD2 (7 bases each). The V gene lost 1 base and the J gene lost 4 bases, with 12 bases spanning the gap. The CDR3 spans 15 residues. In germline, CDR1 is MGHDK, CDR2 SYGVNS. The CDR3 coding sequence is TGTGCCAGCAGTGAATGGCAGGGGGGGGCAGATACGCAGTATTTT. It encodes CASSEWQGGADTQYF.

There are a few counts of this clonotype. The chain couples TRBV12-3 or TRBV12-4 to TRBJ2-7, with 8 bases matching TRBD2. This CDR3 comprises 14 residues. After removal of 1 base from V and 4 bases from J, the junction contained 3 bases not matched to a gene. The CDR3, as DNA: TGTGCCAGCAGTTTAGAGGGACTAGGTTACGAGCAGTACTTC. Its protein product is CASSLEGLGYEQYF.

This clonotype was seen more than once but under ten times. The gene calls are TRBV30 and TRBJ1-2; D gene uncertain. This CDR3 contains 14 residues. V gave up 4 bases and J gave up 4 bases, with 16 bases separating them. From germline, CDR1 is GTSNPN and CDR2 SVGIG (reference sequence). Here the CDR3 reads CAWNRVGRFYGYTF. The CDR3 nucleotides read TGTGCCTGGAACCGTGTGGGCAGGTTCTATGGCTACACCTTC.

The rearrangement links TRBV6-2 or TRBV6-3 to TRBJ1-1; 7 positions agree with TRBD1. With 4 bases clipped from V and 6 bases from J, the junction kept 11 bases outside the gene matches. In germline, CDR1 is MNHEY, CDR2 SVGEGT. CDR3 length equals 15 residues. CDR3 DNA: TGTGCCAGCAGTTCTACAGGGGAACAGAGGTCTGAAGCTTTCTTT. This gives the protein CASSSTGEQRSEAFF.

The rearrangement uses TRBV27 and TRBJ1-1; 7 bases are shared with TRBD1. Germline loops: CDR1 MNHEY, CDR2 SMNVEV (reference sequence). The CDR3 sequence is 17 residues long. The V and J ends lost 5 bases and 2 bases, in that order; junction bases with no gene match: 14. In DNA form, the CDR3 reads TGTGCCAGCAGTGAACCGGGACAGAGAGGTCCTAACACTGAAGCTTTCTTT. Protein product: CASSEPGQRGPNTEAFF.

This chain uses TRBV20-1 with TRBJ2-7; D may correspond to TRBD1 or TRBD2 (5 bases each). Germline V gives CDR1 DFQATT, CDR2 SNEGSKA (reference sequence). The CDR3 length is 14 residues. The CDR3 is CSVPRRDGSYEQYF. The CDR3 DNA sequence: TGCAGCGTCCCTCGTCGGGACGGTTCCTACGAGCAGTACTTC.

This clonotype was observed a handful of times. The genes are TRBV15 and TRBJ2-6; TRBD1 matches 8 bases. Per the germline V gene, CDR1 is LNHNV and CDR2 is YYDKDF (reference sequence). The CDR3 loop spans 16 amino acids. V was clipped by 4 bases and J by 1 base; unmatched bases: 3. The CDR3 nucleotides read TGTGCCACCAGCAACTACAGGGGGTCTGGGGCCAACGTCCTGACTTTC. Amino acids: CATSNYRGSGANVLTF.

V usage is TRBV29-1 and J usage is TRBJ1-1; the D gene is possibly TRBD1 (6 bases). CDR3 length equals 14 residues. Per the germline V gene, CDR1 is SQVTM and CDR2 is ANQGSEA. The V end lost 6 bases, the J end lost 1 base, and 15 bases lay between the germline ends. In DNA form, the CDR3 reads TGCAGCGTCGTCCAGGCAGGGGCGAACACTGAAGCTTTCTTT. Translating gives CSVVQAGANTEAFF.

The V gene is TRBV4-1, the J gene TRBJ1-3; D unresolved. The germline CDR1 and CDR2 sequences are MGHRA and YSYEKL. The CDR3 runs to 15 residues. Trimming pared 5 bases from V and 3 bases from J, leaving 14 bases between. CDR3 sequence reads: CASSSGAAVGNTIYF. In nucleotides, the CDR3 is TGCGCCAGCAGCTCCGGTGCGGCGGTTGGAAACACCATATATTTT.

CDR3 amino acids: CATSDPQDAAYEQYF. CDR3 nucleotides: TGTGCCACCAGTGACCCACAGGACGCCGCCTACGAGCAGTACTTC. This sequence joins TRBV24-1 and TRBJ2-7; perhaps TRBD1 as D (5 bases). CDR1 and CDR2 (germline): KGHDR, SFDVKD. The CDR3 has 15 residues. V was pared by 4 bases and J by 2 bases, with 14 bases between.

J is TRBJ1-1 and V is TRBV5-1; the match to TRBD1 covers 10 bases. The V gene end was trimmed by 7 bases and the J gene end by 1 base; junction bases not matched to a gene: 7. The germline V gene encodes CDR1 SGHRS and CDR2 YFSETQ. This CDR3 comprises 15 residues. As DNA, the CDR3 is TGCGCCAGCGGGGCGGGACAGGGGAAGAACACTGAAGCTTTCTTT. This codes for CASGAGQGKNTEAFF.

The rearrangement joins TRBV13 to TRBJ2-3, with D perhaps matching TRBD1 or TRBD2 (6 bases each). Between the trimmed V and J ends, which lost 4 bases and 0 bases, there was a span of 11 bases. The CDR3 consists of 15 residues. Germline CDR1 reads PRHDT; CDR2 reads FYEKMQ (reference sequence). CDR3 residues: CASSWGAPSTDTQYF. Written as DNA, the CDR3 is TGTGCCAGCAGCTGGGGGGCGCCTAGCACAGATACGCAGTATTTT.

This clonotype was recorded a few times. This chain's CDR3 is CASSLDRAVYEQYF. The CDR3 DNA reads TGTGCCAGCAGCTTGGACAGGGCAGTCTACGAGCAGTACTTC. The chain joins TRBV7-6 to TRBJ2-7; 8 positions agree with TRBD1. After removal of 3 bases from V and 3 bases from J, the junction contained 4 bases not matched to a gene. The CDR3 spans 14 residues. Looked up from germline, CDR1 is SGHVS and CDR2 is FNYEAQ.

This clonotype appeared a few times. This chain uses TRBV4-2 with TRBJ2-1, with 8 bases matching TRBD2. This CDR3 is built from 16 residues. Losses at the gene ends were 0 bases for V and 9 bases for J; bases not matched to a gene: 10. Germline V gene sequence: CDR1 LGHNA, CDR2 YNFKEQ. Here the CDR3 DNA reads TGTGCCAGCAGCCAAGAGAATAAGCGGGAGATATTTGAGCAGTTCTTC. It is translated as CASSQENKREIFEQFF.

The chain carries TRBV12-3 or TRBV12-4 and TRBJ1-5; the D is unclear. V was clipped by 5 bases and J by 6 bases, with 8 bases between them. This CDR3 has 12 amino acids. Written as DNA, the CDR3 is TGTGCCAGCAGTGACGGGAGTCAGCCCCAGCATTTT. It translates to CASSDGSQPQHF.

Only a few counts were recorded for this clonotype. The V and J genes are TRBV10-3 and TRBJ2-1; 7 bases match TRBD2. This CDR3 is 15 amino acids long. CDR1 is ENHRY and CDR2 is SYGVKD in the germline V gene. V lost 8 bases, J lost 1 base, and 8 bases stayed unmatched. In DNA, the CDR3 is TGTGCCATCGGGAGCTCGGGGGGTTCCTACAATGAGCAGTTCTTC. It specifies CAIGSSGGSYNEQFF.

The chain uses TRBV14 and TRBJ2-7; D is ambiguous. The CDR3 spans 12 residues. V was clipped by 5 bases and J by 4 bases, with 9 bases between them. Germline V gene data show CDR1 as SGHDN and CDR2 as FVKESK. The CDR3 region is CASSSRYYEQYF. CDR3 in DNA: TGTGCCAGCAGCTCCAGATATTACGAGCAGTACTTC.

This clonotype was counted ten times or more. The V and J genes are TRBV14 and TRBJ2-7, with no clear D. CDR3 length: 11 amino acids. Germline loops: CDR1 SGHDN, CDR2 FVKESK. V dropped 1 base and J dropped 6 bases, with 4 bases sitting between them. CDR3 amino acids: CASSQGVEQYF. CDR3 nucleotides: TGTGCCAGCAGCCAAGGGGTCGAGCAGTACTTC.